A selection of T cell receptor beta chains follows, all from one sample in a study of T cell changes during pregnancy in multiple sclerosis. Clones were read by immunoSEQ multiplex PCR, and TCRdb kept only the in-frame ones, dropping some. Found here are tens of thousands of clones, 92% of them singletons; the top ten hold about 4.9%. This specimen was peripheral blood, taken in the first trimester of pregnancy. Source of these receptors: a female donor in good health, enrolled as a control in a pregnancy study. CDR3s include the opening cysteine and the closing phenylalanine or tryptophan. The order of the fields is V gene, D gene, CDR3 length, J gene, clone size, CDR3 DNA, CDR3 protein. A D gene is named only where the DNA matches it firmly. Some rows have no size entry. The others give once, few or many, or a class for an expanded clone.

>TRBV7-7|NA|16|TRBJ2-1|NA
TGTGCCAGCAGCCCCGTCGCGGGTATAGACTACAATGAGCAGTTCTTC
CASSPVAGIDYNEQFF
>TRBV9|TRBD1|16|TRBJ1-4|few
TGTGCCAGCAGCACCTCCGGACAGGCAACTAATGAAAAACTGTTTTTT
CASSTSGQATNEKLFF
>TRBV11-3|NA|15|TRBJ1-1|NA
TGTGCCAGCAGCTTTATCGGGACAATCAACACTGAAGCTTTCTTT
CASSFIGTINTEAFF
>TRBV2|TRBD2|15|TRBJ2-7|NA
TGTGCCAGCAGTGAACGGCGGGAGTCCCCCTACGAGCAGTACTTC
CASSERRESPYEQYF
>TRBV5-1|NA|14|TRBJ1-2|NA
TGCGCCAGCAGCTTGGATGACACCAACTATGGCTACACCTTC
CASSLDDTNYGYTF
>TRBV6-5|TRBD2|14|TRBJ2-5|NA
TGTGCCAGCAGTTCCAGCGGGAGGAGGGAGACCCAGTACTTC
CASSSSGRRETQYF
>TRBV6-6|NA|14|TRBJ1-1|NA
TGTGCCAGCAAAATCGGGGGGCCGAACACTGAAGCTTTCTTT
CASKIGGPNTEAFF
>TRBV11-3|TRBD2|16|TRBJ2-7|NA
TGTGCCAGCAGTCCTCTAGCGGGGACCTCCTCCTACGAGCAGTACTTC
CASSPLAGTSSYEQYF
>TRBV6-5|NA|15|TRBJ2-7|NA
TGTGCCAGCAGTTACGAAGCGGGCAATGCCTACGAGCAGTACTTC
CASSYEAGNAYEQYF
>TRBV27|TRBD2|15|TRBJ2-1|NA
TGTGCCAGCACCCGGCGGGCGGGAGGAGGGAATGAGCAGTTCTTC
CASTRRAGGGNEQFF
>TRBV7-2|NA|15|TRBJ2-3|NA
TGTGCCAGCAGCTTAGGGCCCCCCCACCCGGATACGCAGTATTTT
CASSLGPPHPDTQYF
>TRBV18|TRBD1|16|TRBJ2-6|NA
TGTGCCAGCTCATTAGGACAGGCCTCTGGGGCCAACGTCCTGACTTTC
CASSLGQASGANVLTF
>TRBV28|TRBD2|14|TRBJ2-7|NA
TGTGCCAGCAGGATAGCGGGAGGGACCTACGAGCAGTACTTC
CASRIAGGTYEQYF
>TRBV19|NA|13|TRBJ2-7|NA
TGTGCCAGTAGTATCGTGGGGGGCTACGAGCAGTACTTC
CASSIVGGYEQYF
>TRBV9|TRBD1|15|TRBJ1-4|NA
TGTGCCAGCAGCTCGTTGACAGGGATCAATGAAAAACTGTTTTTT
CASSSLTGINEKLFF
>TRBV10-3|TRBD1|16|TRBJ2-7|NA
TGTGCCATCGGACAGGGGGTTCTCCCCACGACCTACGAGCAGTACTTC
CAIGQGVLPTTYEQYF
>TRBV7-2|TRBD2|17|TRBJ2-5|NA
TGTGCCAGCAGCCGATACTCTCTAGCGGGGGGGCGAGAGACCCAGTACTTC
CASSRYSLAGGRETQYF
>TRBV9|NA|15|TRBJ1-1|NA
TGTGCCAGCAGCGTTCGAGGGGGGGTGAGCACTGAAGCTTTCTTT
CASSVRGGVSTEAFF
>TRBV2|NA|16|TRBJ1-5|NA
TGTGCCAGCAGTGAAACCGGGGGGCCGGGACATCAGCCCCAGCATTTT
CASSETGGPGHQPQHF
>TRBV2|TRBD1|15|TRBJ1-2|NA
TGTGCCAGCAGTCCGGGACAGGTTCTGCATAACGGCTACACCTTC
CASSPGQVLHNGYTF
>TRBV19|TRBD1|14|TRBJ2-7|NA
TGTGCCACAACTCCGGGACAGACGACCTACGAGCAGTACTTC
CATTPGQTTYEQYF
>TRBV14|NA|15|TRBJ2-1|NA
TGTGCCAGCAGCCAAGGGTTAGCTCTGTGGGATGAGCAGTTCTTC
CASSQGLALWDEQFF
>TRBV11-3|TRBD1|14|TRBJ2-1|NA
TGTGCCAGCAGATCCGGGACAGGGAATGATGAGCAGTTCTTC
CASRSGTGNDEQFF
>TRBV10-1|NA|12|TRBJ1-2|NA
TGCGCCAGCGGAGATTCGGGCTATGGCTACACCTTC
CASGDSGYGYTF
>TRBV2|TRBD1|15|TRBJ1-2|NA
TGTGCCAGCAGGGGACAGAGTACGCCTAACTATGGCTACACCTTC
CASRGQSTPNYGYTF
>TRBV7-9|TRBD1|16|TRBJ1-2|once
TGTGCCAGCAGCTCCACCGGGACAGGGGTGGACTATGGCTACACCTTC
CASSSTGTGVDYGYTF
>TRBV7-2|NA|15|TRBJ2-1|NA
TGTGCCAGCAGCTTGAGTCGGGAGTGGGGCAATGAGCAGTTCTTC
CASSLSREWGNEQFF
>TRBV19|TRBD1|19|TRBJ1-2|NA
TGTGCCAGTAGTAGGGCGTCCTCGGCAGGGGGATCCCCTAACTATGGCTACACCTTC
CASSRASSAGGSPNYGYTF
>TRBV7-6|TRBD2|16|TRBJ2-5|NA
TGTGCCAGCAGCTTAGACCCAGCGGGGGGAGGCGGGACCCAGTACTTC
CASSLDPAGGGGTQYF
>TRBV19|NA|16|TRBJ1-1|NA
TGTGCCAGTAGTATACTTGGGGCAGGGAAGAACACTGAAGCTTTCTTT
CASSILGAGKNTEAFF
>TRBV29-1|TRBD1|18|TRBJ2-4|NA
TGCAGCGTCTCCACAAAGTTTCCGGGACAGAGGGGGAGAAACATTCAGTACTTC
CSVSTKFPGQRGRNIQYF
>TRBV11-2|NA|13|TRBJ1-2|NA
TGTGCCAGCGGTCCAGGGGCTATCTATGGCTACACCTTC
CASGPGAIYGYTF
>TRBV15|TRBD1|17|TRBJ2-1|NA
TGTGCCACCAGCAGAGGGGAAGGAGACAGGGGCTACAATGAGCAGTTCTTC
CATSRGEGDRGYNEQFF
>TRBV9|TRBD1|18|TRBJ2-3|NA
TGTGCCAGCAGCCCCCGACAGGGGGCGCGCTCTAGCACAGATACGCAGTATTTT
CASSPRQGARSSTDTQYF
>TRBV27|TRBD2|15|TRBJ2-1|once
TGTGCCAGCAGCCGTCCTAGCGGGGGAATTGGTGAGCAGTTCTTC
CASSRPSGGIGEQFF
>TRBV5-8|NA|14|TRBJ2-2|NA
TGTGCCAGCAGCTTAGGACAGATTACCGGGGAGCTGTTTTTT
CASSLGQITGELFF
>TRBV5-5|NA|15|TRBJ1-2|NA
TGTGCCAGCAGCTTGGAATCAAAGGGGAACTATGGCTACACCTTC
CASSLESKGNYGYTF
>TRBV19|NA|16|TRBJ1-2|NA
TGTGCCAGTAGCCCCACACGGGGTGGAGGCTCGAATGGCTACACCTTC
CASSPTRGGGSNGYTF
>TRBV14|TRBD1|15|TRBJ2-3|NA
TGTGCCAGCAACTTGGAGACAGGGCCTGCAGATACGCAGTATTTT
CASNLETGPADTQYF
>TRBV11-3|NA|12|TRBJ1-1|NA
TGTGCCAGCAGCTCGACAGGCCATGAAGCTTTCTTT
CASSSTGHEAFF
>TRBV5-5|TRBD1|18|TRBJ2-2|NA
TGTGCCAGCAGCCCTAAGCGTGGACAGGGTCCGAACACCGGGGAGCTGTTTTTT
CASSPKRGQGPNTGELFF
>TRBV19|TRBD2|18|TRBJ2-3|NA
TGTGCCAGTAGTTTCTCCCCTAGCGGGAGCCCCTGGGCAGATACGCAGTATTTT
CASSFSPSGSPWADTQYF
>TRBV5-4|TRBD2|15|TRBJ2-4|NA
TGTGCCAGCAGCTCGACTGGACTAGGCGAAAACATTCAGTACTTC
CASSSTGLGENIQYF
>TRBV6-5|TRBD1|13|TRBJ2-7|NA
TGTGCCAGCAGTTACGGGACAGGGGGCGAGCAGTACTTC
CASSYGTGGEQYF